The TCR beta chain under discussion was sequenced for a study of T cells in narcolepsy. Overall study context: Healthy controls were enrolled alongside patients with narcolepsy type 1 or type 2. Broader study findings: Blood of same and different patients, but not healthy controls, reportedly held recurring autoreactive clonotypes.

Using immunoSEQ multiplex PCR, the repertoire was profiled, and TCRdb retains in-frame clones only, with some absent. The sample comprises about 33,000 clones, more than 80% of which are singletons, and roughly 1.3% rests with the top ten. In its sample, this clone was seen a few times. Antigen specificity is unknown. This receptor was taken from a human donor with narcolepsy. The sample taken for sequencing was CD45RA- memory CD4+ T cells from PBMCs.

The CDR3 DNA reads as TGTGCCAGCAGCTTAACGGGGCACCCACAAGAGACCCAGTACTTC. Amino acids: CASSLTGHPQETQYF. The rearrangement joins TRBV7-3 to TRBJ2-5; D is perhaps TRBD1 (5 bases). The CDR3 sequence is 15 residues long. The V and J ends lost 0 bases and 2 bases respectively, with 10 bases between them. Germline V CDR1 and CDR2: SGHTA, FQGTGA.